This paragraph covers one T cell receptor beta chain sequence. Its target is not known. Reverse transcribing all isolated RNA meant expressed TCRB transcripts were sequenced. This table comes from immunoSEQ multiplex PCR, and its TCRdb copy is limited to in-frame clones, with some not included. The table records 300,000 to 400,000 clones, 9.5% to 10% of them present only once. This specimen comes from a study of beta chain features in type 1 diabetes. Study-wide findings and caveats: Significant though moderate, a shortening of TCRB CDR3s appeared in all four CD4+ subsets of Type 1 diabetes patients. Type 1 diabetes patients showed fewer insertions and more deletions at VDJ junctions.

The sequence was collected from a man aged 30-40 years with type 1 diabetes. The sequenced sample consisted of central memory CD4+ T cells from blood.

Here the CDR3 DNA reads TGTGCCAGCAGCTTGGCCGGACGGGGGAGGGCAGCGACCCAGTACTTC. Amino acids: CASSLAGRGRAATQYF. The chain employs TRBV4-2 and TRBJ2-5; 7 bases line up with TRBD2. V shed 5 bases and J 7 bases; nucleotides not matched to a gene: 16. Germline V lookup: CDR1 LGHNA, CDR2 YNFKEQ. The CDR3 covers 16 residues.